One and the same sample provided the 17 T cell receptor beta chains below, sequenced in a study of tumor-infiltrating lymphocytes in primary liver carcinoma. From around 520 ng of total RNA, TCR beta-specific cDNA was reverse-transcribed using a constant-region primer. Three nested multiplex PCR rounds, a slightly modified ARM-PCR, produced the libraries for TCR beta. Use of TRBV1-TRBV30 forward primers with a C-beta reverse primer characterized the first two PCR rounds, which lasted about 9 cycles each. TCRdb processed the multiplex PCR reads anew with MiXCR; each CDR3 protein has one entry. The table records about 20,000 distinct CDR3 sequences, 60% to 85% of them present only once. Both RNA and DNA were isolated together from approximately 22-30 mg of bulk tissue that had not been sorted. The sequenced sample consisted of liver tumor tissue from sampling region 4. The subset: tumor region T4, right-lateral pole. These receptors all come from a young woman with primary liver carcinoma and hepatitis B virus infection.

To note about this clonotype: The junction and the germline gene differ at one end; a read error may be behind it. This sequence joins TRBV29-1 and TRBJ2-5; D could derive from TRBD1 or TRBD2 (5 bases each). CDR3 length: 15 amino acids. Germline CDR1 is SQVTM and CDR2 is ANQGSEA. The chain's CDR3 is CNVETGRGVMETQYF. In DNA form, the CDR3 reads TGTAACGTTGAAACCGGAAGGGGAGTGATGGAGACCCAGTACTTC.

V is TRBV28 and J is TRBJ2-2, with TRBD1 as a possible D gene (5 bases). Germline values: CDR1 MDHEN, CDR2 SYDVKM. CDR3 length: 14 amino acids. Trimming took off 6 bases at V and 5 bases at J, with 13 bases between the two ends. CDR3 DNA sequence: TGTGCCAGCAGAGCAGGGTATCTTACCGGGGAGCTGTTTTTT. This translates into CASRAGYLTGELFF.

This clonotype was seen repeatedly, ten times or more. This rearrangement joins TRBV28 to TRBJ2-4; TRBD2 matches 7 bases. CDR1 and CDR2 from the germline V gene are MDHEN and SYDVKM. The length of the CDR3 is 12 residues. The ends lost 7 bases at V and 6 bases at J; junction bases unmatched: 3. The CDR3 is CASMGGVNIQYF. The CDR3 nucleotides are TGTGCCAGCATGGGGGGGGTAAACATTCAGTACTTC.

This clonotype was observed a single time. No conserved phenylalanine or tryptophan is present at the end of the CDR3, so a read error is the likely explanation. The rearrangement joins TRBV4-1 to TRBJ2-1; D is perhaps TRBD2 (6 bases). This CDR3 region has 15 residues. CDR1 is MGHRA, CDR2 YSYEKL, per germline. Deletions cut 2 bases from V and 8 bases from J, with 16 bases between. The DNA of the CDR3 is TGCGCCAGCAGCCAATATGGTCTAGCGATGGATGAGCAGTTCTCC. Translating it yields CASSQYGLAMDEQFS.

A note on this clonotype: No conserved phenylalanine or tryptophan ends this CDR3, so it is likely a read error. The V call is TRBV11-3, the J call TRBJ2-1; 14 nucleotides line up with TRBD2. Germline assignment: CDR1 SGHNT and CDR2 YENEEA. The CDR3 has 15 amino acids. CDR3 DNA: TGTGGCAGCAGCCGACTAGCGGGGGGGGGCTATGAGCAGTTCTTA. Its translation: CGSSRLAGGGYEQFL.

Turning to this clonotype: The conserved phenylalanine or tryptophan is not found at the CDR3 terminus, so this likely reflects a read error. The chain joins TRBV28 to TRBJ2-3; the D gene is possibly TRBD1 (5 bases). The CDR3 is made up of 17 amino acids. Germline loops: CDR1 MDHEN, CDR2 SYDVKM. This chain's CDR3 is CTRSFDSMRWGTDTQYC. The CDR3 nucleotides read TGTACCAGGAGTTTTGACAGTATGAGGTGGGGCACAGATACGCAGTATTGT.

A word on this clonotype: A read error is likely, as this CDR3 ends without the conserved phenylalanine or tryptophan. The gene calls are TRBV4-3 and TRBJ2-3; unclear D gene. The CDR3 contains 18 residues. Per the germline V gene, CDR1 is LGHNA and CDR2 is YSLEER. As DNA, the CDR3 is TGCGTCAGCAGCCAGTCGGTCTGGCTGGGTGACCCCGATGATACGCAGTATATT. It is translated as CVSSQSVWLGDPDDTQYI.

Comments on this clonotype: Likely a read error: the CDR3 ends without its conserved phenylalanine or tryptophan. The limits of the CDR3 on the DNA are not certain, so only TCRdb's listed CDR3 is given. J is TRBJ2-2 and V is TRBV11-2. Germline-derived CDR1 and CDR2 are SGHAT and FQNNGV. The CDR3 is 16 residues long, ends included. The CDR3: CASNPDPQLNTGEPFL.

By its share, this clonotype is medium-sized. The chain has TRBV6-6 and TRBJ2-3, with a weak D call TRBD2 (6 bases). The CDR3 is 17 residues long. V dropped 0 bases and J dropped 2 bases, with 15 bases sitting between them. Germline CDR1 is MNHNY and CDR2 is SVGAGI (reference sequence). In DNA, the CDR3 is TGTGCCAGCAGTTACTCTTTTGGCAGCGGGTCCACAGATACGCAGTATTTT. Its protein product is CASSYSFGSGSTDTQYF.

Note on this clonotype: At one boundary the junction diverges from the germline segment, which might be a read error. The V call is TRBV7-8, the J call TRBJ2-3, with D unclear. Judging by the DNA end, TRBJ1-5 fits better; the J call may be wrong. Germline V gives CDR1 SGHVS, CDR2 FQNEAQ. This CDR3 has 13 residues. The CDR3 DNA sequence: TGTGCCAGCAACTTAGGTGGAGTGAGTACGCAGCATTTT. Amino acid sequence: CASNLGGVSTQHF.

This clonotype showed up many times. This may be a read error, as it is one base from a much larger clone. The genes are TRBV21-1 and TRBJ1-1. TRBV21-1 is listed as a pseudogene. The CDR3 sequence is 14 residues long. The CDR3: CACSFRFVNTEAFF. The CDR3 DNA reads TGTGCCTGCAGCTTCCGATTCGTGAACACTGAAGCTTTCTTT.

A remark on this clonotype: An end of the junction differs from the germline gene, which may be a read error. V usage is TRBV11-2 and J usage is TRBJ2-7; D is possibly TRBD2 (6 bases). Germline loops: CDR1 SGHAT, CDR2 FQNNGV. The CDR3 runs to 15 residues. In DNA form, the CDR3 reads TGTGCCAGCACATTAGGAGTTAGCGGTTCCTACGGGCAGTACTTT. This gives the protein CASTLGVSGSYGQYF.

Only a few counts were recorded for this clonotype. The rearrangement links TRBV4-3 to TRBJ2-7; D perhaps matches TRBD1 (5 bases). The V and J ends lost 1 base and 1 base respectively, with 11 bases between them. Germline V gene lookup returns CDR1 LGHNA and CDR2 YSLEER. CDR3 length: 15 residues. The CDR3 protein is CASSQGLPGSYEQYF. In nucleotides, the CDR3 is TGCGCCAGCAGCCAAGGTCTTCCAGGGTCCTACGAGCAGTACTTC.

In regard to this clonotype: A much larger clone differs from this one at a single base, so this may be a read error. This rearrangement joins TRBV14 to TRBJ2-2; D perhaps matches TRBD2 (5 bases). CDR1 is SGHDN and CDR2 is FVKESK in the germline V gene. The CDR3 spans 14 residues. CDR3 nucleotides: TGTGCCAACATCCCAGGACGGAACACCGGGGAGCCGTTTTTT. Protein product: CANIPGRNTGEPFF.

The V and J genes are TRBV18 and TRBJ2-3; D is unclear. Germline CDR1 KGHSH, CDR2 LQKENI. There are 14 residues in the CDR3. The ends were cut back, 4 bases at V and 2 bases at J, with 10 bases in the middle. The CDR3 DNA is TGTGCCAGCTCACTCCCCGTGGCCACAGATACGCAGTATTTT. This encodes CASSLPVATDTQYF.

By share, this clonotype ranks as large. V is TRBV11-2 and J is TRBJ2-7; a possible D gene is TRBD2 (6 bases). In germline, CDR1 is SGHAT, CDR2 FQNNGV. This CDR3 contains 15 residues. Trimming took off 1 base at V and 1 base at J, with 11 bases between the two ends. CDR3 sequence: CASSLGVSGSYEQYF. The CDR3 region has the DNA TGTGCCAGCAGCTTAGGAGTTAGCGGTTCCTACGAGCAGTACTTC.

To note about this clonotype: An end of the junction does not agree with germline; a read error may underlie this. The chain links TRBV6-1 to TRBJ2-2; D tentatively fits TRBD1 or TRBD2 (6 bases each). CDR3 length equals 19 residues. CDR1 is MNHNS, CDR2 SASEGT, per germline. The CDR3 reads CASSETPPGGAASTGELFF. For the CDR3, the DNA is TGTGCCAGTAGTGAAACCCCTCCCGGGGGCGCCGCGAGCACCGGGGAGCTGTTTTTT.